These 5 T cell receptor beta chains originate from one sample sequenced in a study of T cell responses to AZD1222 COVID-19 vaccine. TCRdb's table, derived via immunoSEQ multiplex PCR, lists solely in-frame clones and lacks some. Counted here are around 100,000 clones, approximately 88% occurring once; the ten biggest clones make up roughly 22%. Source: peripheral blood, taken on day 0 of AZD1222 vaccination. Receptors were obtained from an adult in good health.

This clone has only one observation. The V and J genes are TRBV23-1 and TRBJ2-6; 7 nucleotides line up with TRBD1. TRBV23-1 carries the ORF label, with uncertain function. This CDR3 contains 17 residues. Losses at the gene ends were 3 bases for V and 0 bases for J; bases not matched to a gene: 5. CDR3 DNA sequence: TGCGCCAGCAGTCACGGGACAGCAAACTCTGGGGCCAACGTCCTGACTTTC. Its protein product is CASSHGTANSGANVLTF.

The rearrangement links TRBV11-2 to TRBJ1-1; D not resolved. Germline V gives CDR1 SGHAT, CDR2 FQNNGV. The CDR3 consists of 12 residues. Trimming took off 3 bases at V and 0 bases at J, with 2 bases between the two ends. CDR3 region: CASSLLNTEAFF. The CDR3 DNA follows: TGTGCCAGCAGCTTGTTGAACACTGAAGCTTTCTTT.

The chain joins TRBV6-5 to TRBJ1-1; D ambiguous. The germline CDR1 and CDR2 sequences are MNHEY and SVGAGI. Trimming took 6 bases from V and 1 from J, leaving 9 bases between them. This CDR3 region has 13 residues. The CDR3 sequence: CASRLQTNTEAFF. The CDR3 nucleotides read TGTGCCAGCAGACTCCAAACGAACACTGAAGCTTTCTTT.

V usage is TRBV27 and J usage is TRBJ1-1; D possibly corresponds to TRBD1 (6 bases). The CDR3 spans 13 residues. V was shortened by 3 bases and J by 5 bases, with 10 bases between the two germline ends. Germline CDR1 and CDR2: MNHEY and SMNVEV (reference sequence). This CDR3 is CASSFPGETEAFF. The CDR3 DNA reads as TGTGCCAGCAGTTTCCCAGGGGAAACTGAAGCTTTCTTT.

V gene TRBV11-3 combines with J gene TRBJ2-1, with no clear D. The CDR3 is made up of 15 amino acids. CDR1 and CDR2 (germline): SGHNT, YENEEA. V was cut by 0 bases and J by 1 base, with 7 bases left in between. CDR3 protein: CASSLDMYSYNEQFF. The CDR3, as DNA: TGTGCCAGCAGCTTAGATATGTATTCCTACAATGAGCAGTTCTTC.